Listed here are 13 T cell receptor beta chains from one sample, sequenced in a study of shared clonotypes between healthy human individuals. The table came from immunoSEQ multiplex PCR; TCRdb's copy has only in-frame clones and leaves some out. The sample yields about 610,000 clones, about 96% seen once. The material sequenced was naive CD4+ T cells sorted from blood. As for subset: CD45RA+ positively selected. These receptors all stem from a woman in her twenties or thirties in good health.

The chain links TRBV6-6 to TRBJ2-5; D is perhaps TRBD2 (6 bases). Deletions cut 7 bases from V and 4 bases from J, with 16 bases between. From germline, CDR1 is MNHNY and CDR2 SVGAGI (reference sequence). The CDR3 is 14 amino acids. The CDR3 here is CASTQGLQGETQYF. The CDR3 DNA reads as TGTGCCAGCACCCAGGGACTCCAGGGAGAGACCCAGTACTTC.

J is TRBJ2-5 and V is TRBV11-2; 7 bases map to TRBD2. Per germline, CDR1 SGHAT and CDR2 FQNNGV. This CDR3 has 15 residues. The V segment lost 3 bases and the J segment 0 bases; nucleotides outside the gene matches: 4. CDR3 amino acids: CASSLMGGYQETQYF. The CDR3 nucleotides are TGTGCCAGCAGCTTGATGGGAGGGTACCAAGAGACCCAGTACTTC.

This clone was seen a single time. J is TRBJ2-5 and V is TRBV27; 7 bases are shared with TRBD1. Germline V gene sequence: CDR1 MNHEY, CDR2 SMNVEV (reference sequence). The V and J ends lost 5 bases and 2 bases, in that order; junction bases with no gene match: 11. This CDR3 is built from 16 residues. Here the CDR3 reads CASSHYGTDYQETQYF. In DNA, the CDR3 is TGTGCCAGCAGTCACTACGGGACAGATTATCAAGAGACCCAGTACTTC.

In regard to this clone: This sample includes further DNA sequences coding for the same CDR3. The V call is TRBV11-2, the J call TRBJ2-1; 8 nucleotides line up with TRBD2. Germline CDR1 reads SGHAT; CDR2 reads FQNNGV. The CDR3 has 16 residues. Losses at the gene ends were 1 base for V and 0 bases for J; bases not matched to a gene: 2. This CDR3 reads CASSLVAGSSYNEQFF. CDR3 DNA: TGTGCCAGCAGCTTAGTAGCGGGAAGCTCCTACAATGAGCAGTTCTTC. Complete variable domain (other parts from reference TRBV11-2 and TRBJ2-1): EAGVAQSPRYKIIEKRQSVAFWCNPISGHATLYWYQQILGQGPKLLIQFQNNGVVDDSQLPKDRFSAERLKGVDSTLKIQPAKLEDSAVYLCASSLVAGSSYNEQFFGPGTRLTVL.

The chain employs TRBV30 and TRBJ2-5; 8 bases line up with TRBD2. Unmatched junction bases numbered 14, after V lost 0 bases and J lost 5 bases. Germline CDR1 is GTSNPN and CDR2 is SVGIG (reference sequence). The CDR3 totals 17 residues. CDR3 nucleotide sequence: TGTGCCTGGAGTGTCGGGGGAACTAGCGGTCCTGGTGAGACCCAGTACTTC. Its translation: CAWSVGGTSGPGETQYF. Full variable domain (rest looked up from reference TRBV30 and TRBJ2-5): SQTIHQWPATLVQPVGSPLSLECTVEGTSNPNLYWYRQAAGRGLQLLFYSVGIGQISSEVPQNLSASRPQDRQFILSSKKLLLSDSGFYLCAWSVGGTSGPGETQYFGPGTRLLVL.

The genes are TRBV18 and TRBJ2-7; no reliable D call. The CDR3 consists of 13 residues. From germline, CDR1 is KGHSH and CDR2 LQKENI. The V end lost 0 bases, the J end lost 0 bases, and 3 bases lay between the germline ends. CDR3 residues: CASSPPLSYEQYF. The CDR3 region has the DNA TGTGCCAGCTCACCACCCCTCTCCTACGAGCAGTACTTC.

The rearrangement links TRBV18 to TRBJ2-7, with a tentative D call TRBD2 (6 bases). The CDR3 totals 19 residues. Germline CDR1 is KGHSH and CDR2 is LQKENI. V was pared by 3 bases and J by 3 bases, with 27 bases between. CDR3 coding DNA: TGTGCCAGCTCACCCAACCCACCTAGCGCCAGCTTACTCTACTACGAGCAGTACTTC. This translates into CASSPNPPSASLLYYEQYF.

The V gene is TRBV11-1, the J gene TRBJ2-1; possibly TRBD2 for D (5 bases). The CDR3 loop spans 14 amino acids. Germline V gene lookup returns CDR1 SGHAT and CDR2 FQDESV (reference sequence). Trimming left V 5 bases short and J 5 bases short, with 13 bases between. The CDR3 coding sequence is TGTGCCAGCAGCCTATATCACGGGGACAATGAGCAGTTCTTC. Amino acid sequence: CASSLYHGDNEQFF.

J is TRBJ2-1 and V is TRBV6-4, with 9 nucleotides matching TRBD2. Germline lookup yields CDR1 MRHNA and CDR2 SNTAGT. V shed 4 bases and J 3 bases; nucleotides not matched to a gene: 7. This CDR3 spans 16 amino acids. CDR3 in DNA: TGTGCCAGCAGTGGGGAGGAGACTAGCGGCTACAATGAGCAGTTCTTC. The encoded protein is CASSGEETSGYNEQFF.

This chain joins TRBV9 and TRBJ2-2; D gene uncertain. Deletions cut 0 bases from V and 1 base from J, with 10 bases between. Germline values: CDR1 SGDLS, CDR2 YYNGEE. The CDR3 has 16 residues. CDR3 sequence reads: CASSVGSRRNTGELFF. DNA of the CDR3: TGTGCCAGCAGCGTAGGGTCCAGGAGGAACACCGGGGAGCTGTTTTTT.

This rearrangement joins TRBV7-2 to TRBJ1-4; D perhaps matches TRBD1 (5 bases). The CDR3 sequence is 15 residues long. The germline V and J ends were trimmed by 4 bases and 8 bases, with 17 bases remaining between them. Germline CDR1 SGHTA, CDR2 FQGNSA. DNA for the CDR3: TGTGCCAGCAGCTGGCGGGGGAGGGGTGACGAAAAACTGTTTTTT. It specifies CASSWRGRGDEKLFF.

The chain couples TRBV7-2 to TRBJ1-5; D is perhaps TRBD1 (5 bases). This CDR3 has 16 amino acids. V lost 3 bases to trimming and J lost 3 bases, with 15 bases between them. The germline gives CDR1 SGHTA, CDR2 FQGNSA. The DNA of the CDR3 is TGTGCCAGCAGCTTGGGGGGGGTACGGGTCAATCAGCCCCAGCATTTT. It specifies CASSLGGVRVNQPQHF.

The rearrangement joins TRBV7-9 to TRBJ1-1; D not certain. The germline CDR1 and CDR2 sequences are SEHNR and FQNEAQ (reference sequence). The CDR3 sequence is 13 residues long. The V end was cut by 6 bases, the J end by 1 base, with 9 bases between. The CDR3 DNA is TGTGCCAGCAGTCCTCTACCGAACACTGAAGCTTTCTTT. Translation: CASSPLPNTEAFF. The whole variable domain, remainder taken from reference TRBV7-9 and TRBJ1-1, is DTGVSQNPRHKITKRGQNVTFRCDPISEHNRLYWYRQTLGQGPEFLTYFQNEAQLEKSRLLSDRFSAERPKGSFSTLEIQRTEQGDSAMYLCASSPLPNTEAFFGQGTRLTVV.